This entry lists 15 T cell receptor beta chains sequenced from one sample in a study of regulatory T cells in long-lasting Graves disease. HTBI primers from iRepertoire and Arm-PCR of CDR3 regions yielded the TCR beta libraries. TCRdb re-called the multiplex PCR reads through MiXCR, storing one row per CDR3 protein. The data hold 600,000 to 850,000 distinct CDR3 sequences, with around 30% observed a single time. Time point reported: persistent/refractory GD, antithyroid drugs over 5 years with positive TRAb. Preparation of the TCR library used RNA extracted from PBMCs. The starting material was peripheral blood mononuclear cells (PBMCs), obtained when the disease was refractory, from a patient treated with antithyroid drugs. The receptors were sampled from a female donor with Graves disease.

This chain connects TRBV11-2 to TRBJ2-7, with D unclear. The CDR3 length is 12 residues. Germline V CDR1 and CDR2: SGHAT, FQNNGV. The V end was cut by 5 bases, the J end by 5 bases, with 10 bases between. The CDR3 coding sequence is TGTGCCAGCAGCCTCCTGGGCCACGAGCAGTACTTC. This codes for CASSLLGHEQYF.

This chain uses TRBV19 with TRBJ1-6; 9 bases map to TRBD1. V was pared by 9 bases and J by 9 bases, with 9 bases of the junction left unmatched. Per the germline V gene, CDR1 is LNHDA and CDR2 is SQIVND (reference sequence). The CDR3 has 14 residues. CDR3 sequence (DNA): TGTGCCAGCAGCCGGACAGGGGTTGGTTCACCCCTCCACTTT. Encoded protein: CASSRTGVGSPLHF.

To note about this clonotype: The DNA is omitted, as the CDR3 cannot be located on it reliably, and the CDR3 follows TCRdb's listing. The rearrangement joins TRBV28 to TRBJ2-7. Germline assignment: CDR1 MDHEN and CDR2 SYDVKM. The CDR3 numbers 14 amino acids, ends counted. The CDR3 spells CASSSSGNTHEQYF.

This clonotype was seen a handful of times. The chain carries TRBV7-9 and TRBJ2-7; TRBD2 aligns across 13 bases. Germline V gene lookup returns CDR1 SEHNR and CDR2 FQNEAQ (reference sequence). CDR3 size: 17 residues. The V and J ends lost 1 base and 2 bases, in that order; junction bases with no gene match: 5. CDR3 sequence (DNA): TGTGCCAGCAGCTTAGGGACTAGCGGGAGTATAACCTACGAGCAGTACTTC. Encoded protein: CASSLGTSGSITYEQYF.

The chain combines TRBV7-2 with TRBJ1-5; D is unresolved. V lost 0 bases and J 13 bases, leaving 16 bases between the germline ends. Germline CDR1 SGHTA, CDR2 FQGNSA. The CDR3 spans 14 residues. The CDR3 DNA reads as TGTGCCAGCAGCTTAGCAACGGCAGCCAGCCCACAGCATTTT. It specifies CASSLATAASPQHF.

Concerning this clonotype itself: Mismatch with germline at one junction end may stem from a read error. J is TRBJ1-1 and V is TRBV6-1; D is uncertain. This CDR3 spans 13 amino acids. Germline CDR1 MNHNS, CDR2 SASEGT. The DNA of the CDR3 is TGCGCCAGCAGTGACTCTGGACGAGGCGAAGCTTTCTTT. Translating gives CASSDSGRGEAFF.

As to this clonotype: This may stem from a read error, because a much larger clone lies one nucleotide away. V usage is TRBV20-1 and J usage is TRBJ2-6; D perhaps matches TRBD1 (5 bases). The length of the CDR3 is 15 residues. Germline CDR1 is DFQATT and CDR2 is SNEGSKA (reference sequence). The CDR3 loop reads CSALGLSSGANVQTF. For the CDR3, the DNA is TGCAGTGCTTTAGGGTTGAGCTCTGGGGCCAACGTCCAGACTTTC.

This clonotype was seen more than once but under ten times. The chain links TRBV5-1 to TRBJ1-1; TRBD1 matches 8 bases. J gave up 6 bases and V 5 bases, and 9 bases lay outside the gene matches. Germline V gene data show CDR1 as SGHRS and CDR2 as YFSETQ. The CDR3 spans 14 residues. The CDR3 protein is CASRADRDRSEAFF. DNA for the CDR3: TGCGCCAGCAGAGCGGACAGGGATCGGTCTGAAGCTTTCTTT.

The table lists this clonotype with a few counts. The chain couples TRBV20-1 to TRBJ1-2; 11 positions agree with TRBD1. The CDR3 covers 13 residues. Per the germline V gene, CDR1 is DFQATT and CDR2 is SNEGSKA (reference sequence). J was trimmed by 6 bases and V by 7 bases; bases with no gene match: 7. CDR3 amino acids: CSDRTGGANGYTF. In nucleotides, the CDR3 is TGCAGTGATAGGACAGGGGGCGCGAATGGCTACACCTTC.

The chain combines TRBV19 with TRBJ1-5, with 10 positions matching TRBD1. Per the germline V gene, CDR1 is LNHDA and CDR2 is SQIVND (reference sequence). The J segment lost 6 bases and the V segment lost 4 bases, leaving 3 bases of the junction unmatched. This CDR3 contains 14 residues. CDR3 nucleotide sequence: TGTGCCAGTAGTAGAGACAGGGGGCCTCAGCCCCAGCATTTT. Protein product: CASSRDRGPQPQHF.

The gene calls are TRBV3-1 and TRBJ2-5; D is undetermined. CDR3 length equals 16 residues. Germline CDR1 and CDR2: LGHDT and YNNKEL (reference sequence). Trimming shortened V by 0 bases and J by 1 base, and 12 bases separated the two germline ends. As DNA, the CDR3 is TGTGCCAGCAGCCAAGATACCCCTGCGGCCCAAGAGACCCAGTACTTC. This codes for CASSQDTPAAQETQYF.

This clonotype was seen a handful of times. The chain is built from TRBV29-1 and TRBJ2-7, with TRBD1 identical over 7 bases. The CDR3 totals 16 residues. Per germline, CDR1 SQVTM and CDR2 ANQGSEA. V dropped 5 bases and J dropped 3; count of bases not matched to a gene: 16. CDR3 DNA sequence: TGCAGCGTTACGGGACAGTTCGACGGGCCTCTCTACGAGCAGTACTTC. As protein: CSVTGQFDGPLYEQYF.

V and J are TRBV7-9 and TRBJ1-1; D is undetermined. From germline, CDR1 is SEHNR and CDR2 FQNEAQ (reference sequence). The CDR3 spans 18 residues. V was clipped by 1 base and J by 0 bases, with 18 bases between them. Here the CDR3 DNA reads TGTGCCAGCAGCTTAGAGGTGGTGAGCGGTTCTATGAACACTGAAGCTTTCTTT. This encodes CASSLEVVSGSMNTEAFF.

The chain has TRBV6-1 and TRBJ2-2; D possibly corresponds to TRBD1 (5 bases). This CDR3 region has 15 residues. The germline V gene has CDR1 MNHNS and CDR2 SASEGT. Trimming stripped 5 bases from V and 7 bases from J, with 17 bases between. CDR3 bases: TGTGCCAGCAGTCCACTCAGCAGGGCGAGCGGGGAGCTGTTTTTT. This encodes CASSPLSRASGELFF.

The V gene is TRBV6-1, the J gene TRBJ1-5; D remains unclear. The length of the CDR3 is 15 residues. The germline V and J ends were trimmed by 2 bases and 3 bases, with 11 bases remaining between them. Germline values: CDR1 MNHNS, CDR2 SASEGT. The CDR3 here is CASSELMVLNQPQHF. The CDR3 DNA sequence: TGTGCCAGCAGTGAATTGATGGTCCTCAATCAGCCCCAGCATTTT.